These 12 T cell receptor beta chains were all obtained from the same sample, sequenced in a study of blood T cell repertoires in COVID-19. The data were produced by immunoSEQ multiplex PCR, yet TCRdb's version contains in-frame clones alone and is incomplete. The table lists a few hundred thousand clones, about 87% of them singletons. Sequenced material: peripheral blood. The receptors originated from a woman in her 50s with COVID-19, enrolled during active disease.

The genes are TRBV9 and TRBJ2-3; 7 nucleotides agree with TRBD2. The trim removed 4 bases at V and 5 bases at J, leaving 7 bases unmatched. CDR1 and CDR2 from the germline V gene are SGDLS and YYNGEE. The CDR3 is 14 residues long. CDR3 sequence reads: CASSPRGRGDTQYF. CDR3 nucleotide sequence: TGTGCCAGCAGCCCCCGGGGGAGGGGAGATACGCAGTATTTT.

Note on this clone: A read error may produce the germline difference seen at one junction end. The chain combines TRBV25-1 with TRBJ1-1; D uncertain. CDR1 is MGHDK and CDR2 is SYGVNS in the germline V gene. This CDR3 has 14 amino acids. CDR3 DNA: TGTGCCAGCAATGAATGGGGTGAGCGGACTGAAGCTTTCTTT. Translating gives CASNEWGERTEAFF.

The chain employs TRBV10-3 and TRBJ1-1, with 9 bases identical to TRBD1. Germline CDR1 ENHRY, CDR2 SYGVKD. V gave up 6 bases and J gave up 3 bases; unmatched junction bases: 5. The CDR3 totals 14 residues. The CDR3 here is CAIRGTGSDTEAFF. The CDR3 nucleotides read TGTGCCATCAGGGGGACAGGGAGTGACACTGAAGCTTTCTTT.

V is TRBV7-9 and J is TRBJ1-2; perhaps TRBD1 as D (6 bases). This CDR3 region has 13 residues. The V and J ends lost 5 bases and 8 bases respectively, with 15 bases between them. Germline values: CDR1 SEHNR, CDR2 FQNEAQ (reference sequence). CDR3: CASSPLGGGGYTF. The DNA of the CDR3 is TGTGCCAGCAGCCCGCTGGGAGGGGGGGGCTACACCTTC.

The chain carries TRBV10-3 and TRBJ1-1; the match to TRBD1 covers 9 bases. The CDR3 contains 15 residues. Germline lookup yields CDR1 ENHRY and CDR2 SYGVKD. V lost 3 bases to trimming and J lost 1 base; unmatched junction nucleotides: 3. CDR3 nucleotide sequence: TGTGCCATCAGTGAACTGGGACAGGGGAACACTGAAGCTTTCTTT. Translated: CAISELGQGNTEAFF.

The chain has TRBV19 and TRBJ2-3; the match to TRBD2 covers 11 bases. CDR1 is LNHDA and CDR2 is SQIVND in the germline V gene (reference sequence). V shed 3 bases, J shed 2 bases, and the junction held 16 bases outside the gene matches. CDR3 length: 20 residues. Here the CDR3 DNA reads TGTGCCAGTAGTATTTCGTTTCGGCCTGAACTAGCGGGGGCCACAGATACGCAGTATTTT. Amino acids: CASSISFRPELAGATDTQYF. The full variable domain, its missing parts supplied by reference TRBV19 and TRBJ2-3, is DGGITQSPKYLFRKEGQNVTLSCEQNLNHDAMYWYRQDPGQGLRLIYYSQIVNDFQKGDIAEGYSVSREKKESFPLTVTSAQKNPTAFYLCASSISFRPELAGATDTQYFGPGTRLTVL.

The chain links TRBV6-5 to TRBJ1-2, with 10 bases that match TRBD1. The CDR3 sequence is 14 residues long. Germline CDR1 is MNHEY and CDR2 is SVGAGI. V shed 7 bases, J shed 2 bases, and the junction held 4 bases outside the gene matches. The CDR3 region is CASTRTGGNYGYTF. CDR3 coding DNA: TGTGCCAGCACCCGGACAGGGGGGAACTATGGCTACACCTTC.

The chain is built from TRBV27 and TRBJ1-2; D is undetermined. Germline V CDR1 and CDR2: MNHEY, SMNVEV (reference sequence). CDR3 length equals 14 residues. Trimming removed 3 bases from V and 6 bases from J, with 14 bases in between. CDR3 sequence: CASSLKGRRDGYTF. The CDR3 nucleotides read TGTGCCAGCAGTTTGAAAGGGAGAAGAGATGGCTACACCTTC.

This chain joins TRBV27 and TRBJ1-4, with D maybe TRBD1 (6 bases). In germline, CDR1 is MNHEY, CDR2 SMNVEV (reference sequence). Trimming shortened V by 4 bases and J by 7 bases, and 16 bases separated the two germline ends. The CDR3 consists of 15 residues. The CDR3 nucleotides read TGTGCCAGCAGTTCCTCAGGGGCTCTTGGTGAAAAACTGTTTTTT. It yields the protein CASSSSGALGEKLFF.

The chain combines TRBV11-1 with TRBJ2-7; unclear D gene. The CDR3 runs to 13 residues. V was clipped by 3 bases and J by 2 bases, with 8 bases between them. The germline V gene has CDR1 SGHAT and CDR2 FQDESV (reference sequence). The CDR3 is CASSFPPAYEQYF. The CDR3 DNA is TGTGCCAGCAGCTTCCCCCCGGCCTACGAGCAGTACTTC.

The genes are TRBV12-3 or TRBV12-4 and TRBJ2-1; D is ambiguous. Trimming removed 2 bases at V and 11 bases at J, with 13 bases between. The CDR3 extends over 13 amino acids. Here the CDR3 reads CASSLSTGDKQFF. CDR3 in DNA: TGTGCCAGCAGTTTATCTACGGGTGATAAGCAGTTCTTC.

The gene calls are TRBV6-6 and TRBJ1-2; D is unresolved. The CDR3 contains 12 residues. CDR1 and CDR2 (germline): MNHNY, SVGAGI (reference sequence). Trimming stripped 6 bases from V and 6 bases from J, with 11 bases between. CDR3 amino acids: CASRGEVDGYTF. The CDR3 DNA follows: TGTGCCAGCAGAGGAGAGGTCGATGGCTACACCTTC.